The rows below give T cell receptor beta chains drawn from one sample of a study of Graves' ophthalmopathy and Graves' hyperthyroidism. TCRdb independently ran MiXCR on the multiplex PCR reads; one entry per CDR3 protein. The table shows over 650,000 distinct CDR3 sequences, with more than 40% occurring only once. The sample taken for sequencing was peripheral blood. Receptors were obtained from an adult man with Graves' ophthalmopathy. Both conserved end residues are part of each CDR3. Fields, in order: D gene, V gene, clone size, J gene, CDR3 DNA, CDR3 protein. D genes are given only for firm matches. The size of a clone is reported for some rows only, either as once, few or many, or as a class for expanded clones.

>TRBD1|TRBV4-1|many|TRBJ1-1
TGCGCCAGCAGCCAGACACAGGGGGGTGAAGCTTTCTTT
CASSQTQGGEAFF
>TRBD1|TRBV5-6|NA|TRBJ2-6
TGTGCCAGCAGCCTGGGACAGCACACCGGGGCCAACGTCCTGACTTTC
CASSLGQHTGANVLTF
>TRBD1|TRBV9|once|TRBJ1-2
TGTGCCAGCAGCGCCGGGACAGTTTGTGGCTACACCTTC
CASSAGTVCGYTF
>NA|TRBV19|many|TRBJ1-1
TGTGCCAGTAGTCCAGCAGGCGGCAGAGACACTGAAGCTTTCTTT
CASSPAGGRDTEAFF
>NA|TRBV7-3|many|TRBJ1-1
TGTGCCAGCAGCCAAAGGGTGAACACTGAAGCTTTCTTT
CASSQRVNTEAFF
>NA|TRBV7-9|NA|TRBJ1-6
TGTGCCAGCAGCCCTAGGGAGACCGGGTTTGAGTCACCCCTCCACTTT
CASSPRETGFESPLHF
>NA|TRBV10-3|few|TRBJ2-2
TGTGCCAGCAGTAACCACGGGACTCGTCGTGTGGGGGAGCTGTTTTTT
CASSNHGTRRVGELFF
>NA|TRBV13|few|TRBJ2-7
TGCGCCAGCAGCCAAGCATTGCAGCGGAACTACGAGCAGTACTTC
CASSQALQRNYEQYF
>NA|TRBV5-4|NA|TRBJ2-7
TGTGCCAGCAGCTCTAGGGCAGGGGGGCAACTCCCCTACCCCGGCCTCTACGAGCAGTACTTC
CASSSRAGGQLPYPGLYEQYF
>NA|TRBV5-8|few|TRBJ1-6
TGTGCCAGCAGCTTAAAAGGGTCGAATTCACCCCTCCACTTT
CASSLKGSNSPLHF
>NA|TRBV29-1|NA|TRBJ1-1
TGCAGCGTTGAGGGGGACGCTCGAGGAGGCGGCACTGAAGCTTTCTTT
CSVEGDARGGGTEAFF
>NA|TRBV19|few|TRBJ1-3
TGTGCCAGTAGTATAGATTCCGACGGGAGTCGCGGAAACACCATATATTTT
CASSIDSDGSRGNTIYF
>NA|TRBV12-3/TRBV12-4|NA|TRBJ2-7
TGTGCCAGCAGTGGGCCGGCAGGGATTCATTTAGGCGAGCAGTACTTC
CASSGPAGIHLGEQYF
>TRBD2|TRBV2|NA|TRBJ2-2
TGTGCCAGCAGTGTCGAGACTAGCGACACCGGGGAGCTGTTTTTT
CASSVETSDTGELFF
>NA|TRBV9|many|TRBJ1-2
TGTGCCAGCAGCGGGGGGGGAAGCTATGGCTACACCTTC
CASSGGGSYGYTF
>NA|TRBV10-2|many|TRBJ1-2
TGCGCCAGCAGTGAGTCGGCCCCGGAGGGCTACACCTTC
CASSESAPEGYTF
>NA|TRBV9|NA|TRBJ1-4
TGTGCCAGCAGCGTAGTGGAGGTCTTGGCTAATGAAAAACTGTTTTTT
CASSVVEVLANEKLFF
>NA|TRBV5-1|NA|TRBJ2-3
TGTGCCAGCAGCGTAGGGTCACAGGGCACAGATACGCAGTATTTT
CASSVGSQGTDTQYF
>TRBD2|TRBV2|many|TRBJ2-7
TGTGCCAGCAGTGAAATGGCGGGAGTGGTCGAGCAGTACTTC
CASSEMAGVVEQYF
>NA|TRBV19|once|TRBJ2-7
TGTGCCAGCAGAGCTCTTTATGAGTACGAGCAGTACTTC
CASRALYEYEQYF
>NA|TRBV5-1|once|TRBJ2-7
TGCGCCAGCAGCTTGGCCAGCAAGGGTTTCCCCTACGAGCAGTACTTC
CASSLASKGFPYEQYF
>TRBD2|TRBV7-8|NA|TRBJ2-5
TGTGCCAGCAGCCCTCGGGCTAGCGGGAGTGGGACCCAGTACTTC
CASSPRASGSGTQYF
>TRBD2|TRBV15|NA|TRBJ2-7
TGTGCCACCAGGAGTAGCGGGGGGGTACACGAGCAGTACTTC
CATRSSGGVHEQYF
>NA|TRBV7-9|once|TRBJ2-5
TGTGCCAGCGGCGGGGACCAGCCCCAGTACTTC
CASGGDQPQYF
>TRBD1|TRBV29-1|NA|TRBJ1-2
TGCAGCACGCAAGGGACAGGGTGGTACGGCTACACCTTC
CSTQGTGWYGYTF
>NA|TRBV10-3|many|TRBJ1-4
TGTGCCATCAGTGAGTCGACCTATGAAGGCGGGGGTGAAAAACTGTTTTTT
CAISESTYEGGGEKLFF
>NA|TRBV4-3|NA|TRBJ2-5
TGCGCCAGCAGCCAAGGGCGTGGGGAGCAAGAGACCCAGTACTTC
CASSQGRGEQETQYF
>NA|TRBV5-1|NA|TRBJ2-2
TGCGCCAGCATCCCAGGCGGCGCGAACACCGGGGAGCTGTTTTTT
CASIPGGANTGELFF
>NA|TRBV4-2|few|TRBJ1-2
TGTGCCAGCAGCCCCTCTATCGGTGAGACACGCTATGGCTACACCTTC
CASSPSIGETRYGYTF
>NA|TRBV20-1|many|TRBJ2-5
TGCAGTGCTAGGGGACTAACAGGGAGTCAAGAGACCCAGTACTTC
CSARGLTGSQETQYF
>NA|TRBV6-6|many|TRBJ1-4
TGTGCCAGCAGTGGGACGGGAGGATTCGAAAAACTGTTTTTT
CASSGTGGFEKLFF
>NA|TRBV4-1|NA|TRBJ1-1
TGCGCCAGCAGCGGAAAACGGACAGCGCCAGGTGGTGAGGCTTTCTTT
CASSGKRTAPGGEAFF
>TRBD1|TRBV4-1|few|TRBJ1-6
TGCGCCAGCAGCCAAGATCGGGGCAGGGGGTTTTATAATTCACCCCTCCACTTT
CASSQDRGRGFYNSPLHF
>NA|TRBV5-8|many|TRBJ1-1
TGTGCCAGCAGCGCCTCAGGGGAAAGGACTGAAGCTTTCTTT
CASSASGERTEAFF
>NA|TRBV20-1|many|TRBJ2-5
TGCAGTTTAAGGCCAGTCCAAGAGACCCAGTACTTC
CSLRPVQETQYF
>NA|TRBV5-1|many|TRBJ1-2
TGCGCCAGCAGCTTGGCTTTACGGGACGTCTATGGCTACACCTTC
CASSLALRDVYGYTF
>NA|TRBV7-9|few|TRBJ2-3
TGTGCCAGCAGCCCCACTAGCCCAGATACGCAGTATTTT
CASSPTSPDTQYF
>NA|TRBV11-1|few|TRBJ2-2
TGTGCCAGCAGCTTAGTAGGAGTGGCAGGCCGCACCGGGGAGCTGTTTTTT
CASSLVGVAGRTGELFF
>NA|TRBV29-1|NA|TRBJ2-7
TGCAGCTCAGTCGGGGCAGGAATGGCCTACGAGCAGTACTTC
CSSVGAGMAYEQYF
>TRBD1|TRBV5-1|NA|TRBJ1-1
TGCGCCAGCAGCTTGGCCCAGAGGACAGGGGTATCGGACACTGAAGCTTTCTTT
CASSLAQRTGVSDTEAFF
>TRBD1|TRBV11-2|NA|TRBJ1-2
TGTGCCAGCAGCTTACCCCAGGGAGGCACAGGGGGCTATGGCTACACCTTC
CASSLPQGGTGGYGYTF
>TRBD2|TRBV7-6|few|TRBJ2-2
TGTGCCAGCAGGGATAGCGGGGGGATTACCGGGGAGCTGTTTTTT
CASRDSGGITGELFF
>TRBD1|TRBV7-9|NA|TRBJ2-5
TGTGCCAGCAGCAAGGGGGCTGAACAGCCCCAGTACTTC
CASSKGAEQPQYF
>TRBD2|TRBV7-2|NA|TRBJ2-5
TGTGCCAGCTCGCGGGGGGCCCAAGAGACCCAGTACTTC
CASSRGAQETQYF
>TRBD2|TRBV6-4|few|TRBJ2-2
TGTGCCAGCAGTCGGACTAGCACCGAGAACACCGGGGAGCTGTTTTTT
CASSRTSTENTGELFF
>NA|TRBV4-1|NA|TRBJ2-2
TGCGCCAGCAGCCCAAGGGGAGCTACAGGGGAGCTGTTTTTT
CASSPRGATGELFF
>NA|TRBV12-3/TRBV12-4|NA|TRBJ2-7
TGTGCCAGCAGTTTATTCCAGGGGACCCTCAGCTCCTACGAGCAGTACTTC
CASSLFQGTLSSYEQYF
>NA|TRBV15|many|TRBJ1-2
TGTGCCACCAGCAGAGACAGGGGAGTCTATGGCTACACCTTC
CATSRDRGVYGYTF
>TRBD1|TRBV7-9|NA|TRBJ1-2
TGTGCCAGCAGACGAACAGGGGACTATGGCTACACCTTC
CASRRTGDYGYTF
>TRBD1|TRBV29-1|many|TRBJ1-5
TGCAGCGTTTCAGGGGGCTCTATTTGGAATCAGCCCCAGCATTTT
CSVSGGSIWNQPQHF